The rows below give T cell receptor beta chains drawn from one sample of a study of cytomegalovirus exposure and HLA in healthy donors. The assay was immunoSEQ multiplex PCR, and TCRdb's table has in-frame clones only and misses some. The sample consists of under 200,000 clones, approximately 88% of them appearing once. Sequences were obtained from PBMCs. The receptors shown here come from a boy younger than 18 in good health and CMV-seronegative. Both conserved end residues are part of each CDR3. D genes are given only for firm matches. A row's size may be missing; if present it is once, few, many or a size class.

-	TRBV9	TRBJ2-7	TRBD1	TGTGCCAGCAGCCCATCAGGGGGTCTGAAGCAGTACTTC	CASSPSGGLKQYF
-	TRBV27	TRBJ2-1	TRBD2	TGTGCCAGCAGTATCGGACTAGCCTCCTACAATGAGCAGTTCTTC	CASSIGLASYNEQFF
-	TRBV2	TRBJ1-6	-	TGTGCCAGCGCAGGGGCAAAATCACCCCTCCACTTT	CASAGAKSPLHF
-	TRBV7-2	TRBJ2-3	TRBD1	TGTGCCAGCAGCTTGGACAGGAGCTCCACAGATACGCAGTATTTT	CASSLDRSSTDTQYF
few	TRBV7-9	TRBJ1-5	TRBD1	TGTGCCAGCAGCTTCGGGACAGGGGTTACTCAGCCCCAGCATTTT	CASSFGTGVTQPQHF
-	TRBV5-6	TRBJ2-7	TRBD1	TGTGCCAGCAGAGCGGGGACAGGGGGCGCCGAGCAGTACTTC	CASRAGTGGAEQYF
-	TRBV6-5	TRBJ2-7	-	TGTGCCAGCAGCCCCCAGTTATCCTACGAGCAGTACTTC	CASSPQLSYEQYF
-	TRBV5-4	TRBJ2-2	TRBD1	TGTGCCAGCAGCTGGGGACAGGGGGCGCAAGGCGGGGAGCTGTTTTTT	CASSWGQGAQGGELFF
once	TRBV7-2	TRBJ1-5	-	TGTGCCAGCAGCTTAGAAGCTGGAGGCCGCAATCAGCCCCAGCATTTT	CASSLEAGGRNQPQHF
-	TRBV6-1	TRBJ1-2	-	TGTGCCAGCAGTGAAGCAGTCCTGGGAGGGGCCGCGGGCTATGGCTACACCTTC	CASSEAVLGGAAGYGYTF
-	TRBV30	TRBJ2-5	TRBD2	TGTGCCTGGAGTCCCCTAGCGGGAGTTAGAGAGACCCAGTACTTC	CAWSPLAGVRETQYF
-	TRBV5-1	TRBJ2-7	-	TGCGCCAGCAGCTTGGGCTGGGGGGTGGGCAGTCCCGCCTACGAGCAGTACTTC	CASSLGWGVGSPAYEQYF
-	TRBV30	TRBJ1-1	-	TGTGCCTGGACAGGACTTTGGAACACTGGAGCTTTCTTT	CAWTGLWNTGAFF
once	TRBV5-4	TRBJ2-6	-	TGTGCCAGCAGCGATAAGGGTGGCGGGCGTGGGGCCAACGTCCTGACTTTC	CASSDKGGGRGANVLTF
few	TRBV28	TRBJ2-7	-	TGTGCCAGCAGTTTATTGCAAACCGAGCAGTACTTC	CASSLLQTEQYF